A selection of T cell receptor beta chains follows, all from one sample in a study of CD8+CD57+ T cells in acquired aplastic anemia. TCRdb itself ran the reads through MiXCR, one entry per CDR3 protein. The repertoire has 120,000 or so distinct CDR3 sequences, over 30% of them found once; the top ten carry around 2.7%. The sample comprised sorted CD4+, CD8+, or CD8+CD57+ T cells (not recorded which) from PBMCs. The receptors here all came from a human donor with aplastic anemia. CDR3s include the opening cysteine and the closing phenylalanine or tryptophan. The D gene is left open where the match is weak. Part of the rows lack a size; the others show once, few, many or a class for expanded clones.

size,D,J,V,DNA,CDR3
NA,NA,TRBJ2-3,TRBV6-2/TRBV6-3,TGTGCCAGTCAAGGTTACACAGATACGCAGTATTTT,CASQGYTDTQYF
NA,NA,TRBJ1-1,TRBV6-1,TGTGCCAGCAGTGGAAAATCAGGGCTCGCTGAAGCTTTCTTT,CASSGKSGLAEAFF
NA,NA,TRBJ2-7,TRBV19,TGTGCCAGTAGTATCGGCGGGGCGTCCTACGAGCAGTACTTC,CASSIGGASYEQYF
NA,NA,TRBJ1-1,TRBV3-1,TGTGCCAGCAGCGAGAGACCCCCTTTGGTGAACACTGAAGCTTTCTTT,CASSERPPLVNTEAFF
NA,NA,TRBJ2-7,TRBV10-3,TGCGCGCATGCAGGGGGGGGTAACGAGCAGTACTTC,CAHAGGGNEQYF
NA,TRBD2,TRBJ2-1,TRBV19,TGTGCCAGTAGCGCGGGAGGGGGGCAGTTCTTC,CASSAGGGQFF
few,NA,TRBJ2-5,TRBV18,TGTGCCAGCTCACCACAGGATCAAGAGACCCAGTACTTC,CASSPQDQETQYF
NA,NA,TRBJ2-3,TRBV7-8,TGTGCCAGCACCGTGAGCACAGATACGCAGTATTTT,CASTVSTDTQYF
many,NA,TRBJ1-5,TRBV12-3/TRBV12-4,TGTGCCAGCAGTTTTGAGGGACGCAATCAGCCCCAGCATTTT,CASSFEGRNQPQHF
few,NA,TRBJ1-4,TRBV20-1,TGCAGTGCTCGTCGGGGTAAAGTGGAAAAACTGTTTTTT,CSARRGKVEKLFF
few,NA,TRBJ1-4,TRBV12-3/TRBV12-4,TGTGCCAGCAGTTTGGAAATCCTACAGGGCGAAAAACTGTTTTTT,CASSLEILQGEKLFF
many,TRBD1,TRBJ2-4,TRBV4-1,TGCGCCAGCAGCCAACCCAGGGGGCGCGGCAACATTCAGTACTTC,CASSQPRGRGNIQYF
NA,NA,TRBJ2-5,TRBV6-5,TGTGCCAGCAGTTACTCGCTTTTGGTGCAAGAGACCCAGTACTTC,CASSYSLLVQETQYF
NA,NA,TRBJ2-5,TRBV20-1,TGCAGTGCTGGAGTACGGGGGTATGAGACCCAGTACTTC,CSAGVRGYETQYF
many,TRBD1,TRBJ1-2,TRBV20-1,TGCAGTGCGTGGGACAGGGGGGTTTATGGCTACACCTTC,CSAWDRGVYGYTF
many,NA,TRBJ2-7,TRBV6-1,TGTGCCACGCAGGGGACCTACGAGCAGTACTTC,CATQGTYEQYF
many,TRBD1,TRBJ2-3,TRBV2,TGTGCCAGCAGCCCCGAGGGGACAGGAATCACAGATACGCAGTATTTT,CASSPEGTGITDTQYF
NA,NA,TRBJ1-2,TRBV19,TGTGCCAGTAGTGGGGTCACGGGACCTTTCTATGGCTACACCTTC,CASSGVTGPFYGYTF
NA,NA,TRBJ1-6,TRBV2,TGTGCCAGCAGTGTTCAGGGGTCGGATTCACCCCTCCACTTT,CASSVQGSDSPLHF
NA,TRBD2,TRBJ2-5,TRBV29-1,TGCAGCGTTGTGGAGGGAGGGGAGACCCAGTACTTC,CSVVEGGETQYF
many,TRBD2,TRBJ2-3,TRBV20-1,TGCAGTGCCCAACTAGCGTCAGATACGCAGTATTTT,CSAQLASDTQYF
NA,TRBD2,TRBJ2-5,TRBV7-2,TGTGCCAGCAGCCCCCGTGGACTAGCAGGGCAGACCCAGTACTTC,CASSPRGLAGQTQYF
NA,TRBD2,TRBJ2-3,TRBV25-1,TGTGCCAGCAGCCATAATAGCGGGAAGGCGAGAGATACGCAGTATTTT,CASSHNSGKARDTQYF
many,NA,TRBJ2-7,TRBV4-1,TGCGCCAGCAGCCAAGCAGTCTACAGTTACGAGCAGTACTTC,CASSQAVYSYEQYF
NA,NA,TRBJ1-3,TRBV29-1,TGCAGCGAAGGGGCTCCTGGAAACACCATATATTTT,CSEGAPGNTIYF
many,NA,TRBJ2-3,TRBV5-1,TGCGCCAGCAGCCTCCGGGCCCAACGGGGCACAGATACGCAGTATTTT,CASSLRAQRGTDTQYF
NA,NA,TRBJ1-1,TRBV30,TGTGCCTGGAGTGGGGACAACACTGAAGCTTCCTTT,CAWSGDNTEASF
NA,NA,TRBJ1-2,TRBV2,TGTGCCAGCAGTGCACAGAGCCCATATGGCTACACCTTC,CASSAQSPYGYTF
NA,NA,TRBJ1-1,TRBV20-1,TGCAGTGCGGCTAAGAAACAGAACACTGAAGCTTTCTTT,CSAAKKQNTEAFF
many,NA,TRBJ2-1,TRBV20-1,TGCAGTGCTATAACGGACCCCGGGAGTGAGCAGTTCTTC,CSAITDPGSEQFF
many,TRBD1,TRBJ2-7,TRBV6-2/TRBV6-3,TGTGCCAGCGGGACAGCCACCTACGAGCAGTACTTC,CASGTATYEQYF
NA,TRBD2,TRBJ2-3,TRBV6-2/TRBV6-3,TGTGCCAGCAGTCATGGACTAGCGGGGTCATCAGATACGCAGTATTTT,CASSHGLAGSSDTQYF
many,NA,TRBJ1-6,TRBV11-2,TGTGCCAGCAGCCGTCGGACAGTTGGATCACCCCTCCACTTT,CASSRRTVGSPLHF
NA,TRBD1,TRBJ1-2,TRBV9,TGTGCCAGCAGCGGAGGACCGACAGGGGGCCCCTATGGCTACACCTTC,CASSGGPTGGPYGYTF
few,NA,TRBJ2-1,TRBV28,TGTGCCAGCAGAACCAGGTGGGAGCAGTTCTTC,CASRTRWEQFF
NA,NA,TRBJ2-7,TRBV4-2,TGTGCCAGCAGCCAACCCTGGGGCGGGGCTCAACCCCGGGAGCAGTGCTTC,CASSQPWGGAQPREQCF
many,NA,TRBJ1-5,TRBV5-1,TGCGCCAGCAGCCTTGGCGACGGCGGTGGCAATCAGCCCCAGCATTTT,CASSLGDGGGNQPQHF
NA,TRBD2,TRBJ2-5,TRBV19,TGTGCCAGTAAGACTAGCGGGTGGCAAGAGACCCAGTACTTC,CASKTSGWQETQYF
NA,NA,TRBJ2-1,TRBV29-1,TGCAGCGGAAGTGGGGGGGCCGCGTACAATGAGCAGTTCTTC,CSGSGGAAYNEQFF
NA,TRBD1,TRBJ2-7,TRBV19,TGTGCCAGTATGGGGACAGGGGAACACGAGCAGTACTTC,CASMGTGEHEQYF
many,NA,TRBJ2-7,TRBV29-1,TGCAGCGTTGGCACGGTCGAGCAGTACTTC,CSVGTVEQYF